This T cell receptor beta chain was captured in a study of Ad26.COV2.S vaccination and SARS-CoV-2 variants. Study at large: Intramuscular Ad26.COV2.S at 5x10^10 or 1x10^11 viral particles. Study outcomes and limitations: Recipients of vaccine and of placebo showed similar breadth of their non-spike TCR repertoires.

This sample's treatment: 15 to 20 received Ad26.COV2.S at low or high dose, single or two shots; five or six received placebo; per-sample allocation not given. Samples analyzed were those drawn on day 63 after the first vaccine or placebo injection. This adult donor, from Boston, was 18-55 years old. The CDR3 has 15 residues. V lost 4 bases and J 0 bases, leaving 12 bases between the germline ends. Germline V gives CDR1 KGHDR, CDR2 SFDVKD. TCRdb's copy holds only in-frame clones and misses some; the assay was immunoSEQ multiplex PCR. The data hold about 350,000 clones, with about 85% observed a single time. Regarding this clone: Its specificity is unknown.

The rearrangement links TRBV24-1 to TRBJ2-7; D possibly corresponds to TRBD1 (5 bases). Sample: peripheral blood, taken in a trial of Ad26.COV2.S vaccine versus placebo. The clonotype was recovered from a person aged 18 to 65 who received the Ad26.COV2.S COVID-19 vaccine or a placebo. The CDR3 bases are TGTGCCACCAGTGACCCTAGGGGTTCCTCCTACGAGCAGTACTTC. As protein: CATSDPRGSSYEQYF.